Listed below are T cell receptor beta chains from one sample, sequenced in a study of T cell responses to AZD1222 COVID-19 vaccine. The data were produced by immunoSEQ multiplex PCR, yet TCRdb's version contains in-frame clones alone and is incomplete. The data contain about 130,000 clones, roughly 85% of them singletons. This specimen consisted of peripheral blood, obtained on day 0 of AZD1222 vaccination. The receptors originated from an adult in good health. CDR3s include the opening cysteine and the closing phenylalanine or tryptophan. D genes are given only for firm matches. The listing skips clone size in some rows; elsewhere it reads once, few, many or a size class.

abundance	v_gene	j_gene	d_gene	CDR3nt	CDR3aa
.	TRBV18	TRBJ2-3	TRBD2	TGTGCCAGCTCACGACTAGCGGGGGGCACAGATACGCAGTATTTT	CASSRLAGGTDTQYF
.	TRBV5-4	TRBJ1-2	TRBD1	TGTGCCAGCAGCTTGGACGGGACAGGGGACTATGGCTACACCTTC	CASSLDGTGDYGYTF
few	TRBV7-6	TRBJ1-2	TRBD1	TGTGCCAGCAGCTCCGGGACAGGGATAAGGGAAGGCTACACCTTC	CASSSGTGIREGYTF
.	TRBV14	TRBJ1-1	.	TGTGCCAGCAGCCAAGCTTCGGGGAATAAAAGGCCTGAAGCTTTCTTT	CASSQASGNKRPEAFF
.	TRBV2	TRBJ2-5	TRBD1	TGTGCCAGCAGTGAAGCGCTCCCCTTCGGGGACAGACAGACCCAGTACTTC	CASSEALPFGDRQTQYF
.	TRBV28	TRBJ1-3	.	TGTGCCAGCTTTACCGGGACACTCGGAAACACCATATATTTT	CASFTGTLGNTIYF
.	TRBV19	TRBJ1-1	.	TGTGCCAGTACTATCAGGGGAGAGAACACTGAAGCTTTCTTT	CASTIRGENTEAFF
.	TRBV11-2	TRBJ2-5	TRBD2	TGTGCCAGCAGCTTACTCCGGGGGGGCCAGGAGACCCAGTACTTC	CASSLLRGGQETQYF
once	TRBV18	TRBJ1-2	.	TGTGCCAGCTCACCACCGGCACAGTATGGCTACACCTTC	CASSPPAQYGYTF
once	TRBV5-1	TRBJ2-7	TRBD1	TGCGCCACCCGGACAGGGCAGGGTCTCGAGCAGTACTTC	CATRTGQGLEQYF
.	TRBV6-2/TRBV6-3	TRBJ1-2	.	TGTGCCAGCAGTGGGACAATGTATGGCTACACCTTC	CASSGTMYGYTF
.	TRBV3-1/TRBV3-2	TRBJ1-1	TRBD1	TGTGCCAGCAGCAGACAGGGCGGGGGCACTGAAGCTTTCTTT	CASSRQGGGTEAFF
.	TRBV11-2	TRBJ2-3	.	TGTGCCAGCAGCTTAGACGAGGATACGCAGTATTTT	CASSLDEDTQYF
.	TRBV6-1	TRBJ2-5	TRBD2	TGTGCCAGCAGTGAGGTACTAGCGGGGGCCCAGCAAGAGACCCAGTACTTC	CASSEVLAGAQQETQYF
.	TRBV18	TRBJ1-1	TRBD1	TGTGCCAGCTCAAAACAGGGGGAAGGCCCTGGAGCTTTCTTT	CASSKQGEGPGAFF
.	TRBV12-3/TRBV12-4	TRBJ1-2	.	TGTGCCAGCAGTTTAGGCACAAGCTATGGCTACACCTTC	CASSLGTSYGYTF
.	TRBV7-8	TRBJ2-7	.	TGTGCCAGCAGCTTAGCAGGGGTACGCAGGGAATACGAGCAGTACTTC	CASSLAGVRREYEQYF
.	TRBV6-2/TRBV6-3	TRBJ2-1	.	TGTGCCAGCAGTTTAGTGCCGGGCGAGCAGTTCTTC	CASSLVPGEQFF
.	TRBV11-2	TRBJ1-2	.	TGTGCCAGCAGCTCCACCAGGGACTATGGCTACACCTTC	CASSSTRDYGYTF
.	TRBV2	TRBJ1-3	.	TGTGCCAGAGAACGTCTAAACACCATATATTTT	CARERLNTIYF
.	TRBV18	TRBJ1-3	.	TGTGCCAGCTCACGAGGGCCGGGTGCCTCTGGAAACACCATATATTTT	CASSRGPGASGNTIYF
once	TRBV7-2	TRBJ1-1	TRBD1	TGTGCCAGCAGCAAACGGACAGGGAGAGGTGGCACTGAAGCTTTCTTT	CASSKRTGRGGTEAFF
.	TRBV11-3	TRBJ1-2	TRBD1	TGTGCCAGCAGCTTAGCGGGCGGACAGGGAGGCTATGGCTACACCTTC	CASSLAGGQGGYGYTF
.	TRBV7-2	TRBJ2-5	TRBD2	TGTGCCAGCAGCCAGTCTCTAGCGGGAGGTGAAGAGACCCAGTACTTC	CASSQSLAGGEETQYF
few	TRBV20-1	TRBJ2-1	TRBD2	TGCAGTGCTAGTCCTTTACCGGGACTAGCGGCCATTACTTCCTACAATGAGCAGTTCTTC	CSASPLPGLAAITSYNEQFF
.	TRBV7-9	TRBJ1-1	.	TGTGCCAGCAGCTCTCGACGGGGCACTGAAGCTTTCTTT	CASSSRRGTEAFF
.	TRBV2	TRBJ2-3	.	TGTGCCAGCGTCACATTGACTAGTTTTGCAGATACGCAGTATTTT	CASVTLTSFADTQYF
once	TRBV4-3	TRBJ1-5	.	TGCGCCAGCAGCCAAGAATGGTGGGGGGAACAGCCCCAGCATTTT	CASSQEWWGEQPQHF
.	TRBV15	TRBJ1-5	.	TGTGCCACCAGCAGGGGAAGCAATCAGCCCCAGCATTTT	CATSRGSNQPQHF
.	TRBV5-6	TRBJ2-4	TRBD2	TGTGCCAGCAGCTCTCACGGAGGGACTAGAAGGGAAAACATTCAGTACTTC	CASSSHGGTRRENIQYF
.	TRBV3-1/TRBV3-2	TRBJ2-5	TRBD2	TGTGCCAGCAGCCGAGGGACTAGAGAGACCCAGTACTTC	CASSRGTRETQYF
.	TRBV7-3	TRBJ2-1	.	TGTGCCAGCAGCTTATTAGTAATGGACGGCCTAGGTGAGCAGTTCTTC	CASSLLVMDGLGEQFF
.	TRBV6-5	TRBJ1-3	.	TGTGCCAGCAGGGGGAGCTCTGGAAACACCATATATTTT	CASRGSSGNTIYF
.	TRBV7-2	TRBJ1-3	TRBD1	TGTGCCAGCGCTGCAGGGGGACCCTCTGGAAACACCATATATTTT	CASAAGGPSGNTIYF
.	TRBV5-4	TRBJ1-1	.	TGTGCCAGCAGCCCGTTTGCGGCAGCCACTGAAGCTTTCTTT	CASSPFAAATEAFF
few	TRBV7-3	TRBJ1-2	.	TGTGCCAGCAGCTTAAGGGTGACTGACTTCTATGGCTACACCTTC	CASSLRVTDFYGYTF
few	TRBV19	TRBJ2-3	TRBD2	TGTGCCAGTAGTAGGGCTAGCGGGAGTACAGATACGCAGTATTTT	CASSRASGSTDTQYF
.	TRBV19	TRBJ2-3	.	TGTGCCAGTATGTCAAGGGGAAAGACAGATACGCAGTATTTT	CASMSRGKTDTQYF
.	TRBV7-2	TRBJ1-2	.	TGTGCCAGCAGCTTAGAAGGGGCGGACTATGGCTACACCTTC	CASSLEGADYGYTF
.	TRBV24-1	TRBJ1-6	.	TGTGCCACCTATGGGGGCAGGGAGCATTCACCCCTCCACTTT	CATYGGREHSPLHF
few	TRBV11-3	TRBJ2-2	TRBD1	TGTGCCAGCAGCCGGGACAGGCGGGAGCTGTTTTTT	CASSRDRRELFF
.	TRBV25-1	TRBJ1-6	TRBD1	TGTGCCAGCAGTGCCCGACAGGGCTCCTATAATTCACCCCTCCACTTT	CASSARQGSYNSPLHF
once	TRBV4-3	TRBJ2-3	.	TGCGCCAGCAGCCAAGGCGGGGCGGGGTCGGGCACAGATACGCAGTATTTT	CASSQGGAGSGTDTQYF
.	TRBV25-1	TRBJ2-7	.	TGTGCCAGCAGTGACGGTACCTACGAGCAGTACTTC	CASSDGTYEQYF
.	TRBV6-5	TRBJ1-6	.	TGTGCCAGCAGTCCTACCAATTCACCCCTCCACTTT	CASSPTNSPLHF
.	TRBV18	TRBJ1-3	.	TGTGCCAGCTCACCGTTCCCCCCAAGGAACACCATATATTTT	CASSPFPPRNTIYF
.	TRBV6-5	TRBJ2-1	TRBD1	TGTGCCAGCAGGAGACAGGGCCCAAATGAGCAGTTCTTC	CASRRQGPNEQFF
.	TRBV15	TRBJ2-7	TRBD1	TGTGCCACCAGCAGAGAATTACCGGGACAGATTTACGAGCAGTACTTC	CATSRELPGQIYEQYF
.	TRBV11-2	TRBJ2-1	.	TGTGCCAGCAGCTTAGACAGGGGCCGGAATGAGCAGTTCTTC	CASSLDRGRNEQFF
.	TRBV5-5	TRBJ1-5	.	TGTGCCAGCAGCTTGGGAGGAGGCAATCAGCCCCAGCATTTT	CASSLGGGNQPQHF
once	TRBV10-2	TRBJ2-7	TRBD2	TGCGCCAGCAGTTCTACGGGGGGACTCGAGCAGTACTTC	CASSSTGGLEQYF
.	TRBV19	TRBJ2-7	TRBD2	TGTGCCAGTAGTATAGGGGGACTAGCGGGGGATTCCTACGAGCAGTACTTC	CASSIGGLAGDSYEQYF
.	TRBV4-1	TRBJ2-7	TRBD1	TGCGCCAGCAGCCAAGAGCCCGGGACAGGGTACGAGCAGTACTTC	CASSQEPGTGYEQYF
.	TRBV10-2	TRBJ2-5	.	TGCGCCAGCAGCCGAAGACGGACCCCAGAGACCCAGTACTTC	CASSRRRTPETQYF
.	TRBV11-3	TRBJ1-2	.	TGTGCCAGCACCCAAGGGGGTTCTAACTATGGCTACACCTTC	CASTQGGSNYGYTF
once	TRBV11-3	TRBJ1-6	.	TGTGCCAGCAGCTTTGTCTCCTATAATTCACCCCTCCACTTT	CASSFVSYNSPLHF
.	TRBV7-3	TRBJ1-2	TRBD1	TGTGCCAGCAGCCAGGGACAGGGCTATGGCTACACCTTC	CASSQGQGYGYTF